This T cell receptor (beta chain) appears in the sequencing data of a study of blood T cell repertoires in COVID-19. Study at large: Some COVID-19 samples were acute and others convalescent; all came from the United States, Italy and Spain. PBMCs, B-cell-depleted T cells, or T cells were the source of the cDNA or gDNA that made up the material.

Original methodology: Amplification with reference gene primers provided the estimates of nucleated cell counts. Using immunoSEQ multiplex PCR, the repertoire was profiled, and TCRdb retains in-frame clones only, with some absent. The DNA was the basis for D and trimming; V, J and clone size are from that table. The sample yields 60,000 to 80,000 clones, about 91% seen once. The CDR3 length is 14 residues. With 7 bases removed from V and 0 bases from J, the gap between germline ends came to 10 bases. In germline, CDR1 is MGHDK, CDR2 SYGVNS. In this sample, this clone turned up a few times. This TCR was sampled from a woman aged 70 to 79 with acute or convalescent COVID-19. What was sequenced was peripheral blood. The rearrangement links TRBV25-1 to TRBJ1-5; D is possibly TRBD1 (6 bases). DNA for the CDR3: TGTGCCAGCAAGGGGGTTGGTAGCAATCAGCCCCAGCATTTT. Protein sequence: CASKGVGSNQPQHF.